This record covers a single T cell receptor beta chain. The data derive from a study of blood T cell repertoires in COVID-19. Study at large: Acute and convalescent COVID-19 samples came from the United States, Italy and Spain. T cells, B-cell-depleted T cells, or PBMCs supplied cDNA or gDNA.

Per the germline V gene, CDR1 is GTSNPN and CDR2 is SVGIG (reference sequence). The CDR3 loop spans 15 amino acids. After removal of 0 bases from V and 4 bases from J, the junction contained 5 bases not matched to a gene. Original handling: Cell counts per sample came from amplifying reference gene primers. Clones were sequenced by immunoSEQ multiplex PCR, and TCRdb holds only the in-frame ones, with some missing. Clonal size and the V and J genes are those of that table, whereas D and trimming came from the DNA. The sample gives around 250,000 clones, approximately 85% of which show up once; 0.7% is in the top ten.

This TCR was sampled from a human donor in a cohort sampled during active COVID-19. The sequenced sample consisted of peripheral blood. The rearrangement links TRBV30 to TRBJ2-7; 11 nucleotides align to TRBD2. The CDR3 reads CAWSVLAGDSYEQYF. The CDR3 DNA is TGTGCCTGGAGTGTACTAGCGGGGGATTCGTACGAGCAGTACTTC.